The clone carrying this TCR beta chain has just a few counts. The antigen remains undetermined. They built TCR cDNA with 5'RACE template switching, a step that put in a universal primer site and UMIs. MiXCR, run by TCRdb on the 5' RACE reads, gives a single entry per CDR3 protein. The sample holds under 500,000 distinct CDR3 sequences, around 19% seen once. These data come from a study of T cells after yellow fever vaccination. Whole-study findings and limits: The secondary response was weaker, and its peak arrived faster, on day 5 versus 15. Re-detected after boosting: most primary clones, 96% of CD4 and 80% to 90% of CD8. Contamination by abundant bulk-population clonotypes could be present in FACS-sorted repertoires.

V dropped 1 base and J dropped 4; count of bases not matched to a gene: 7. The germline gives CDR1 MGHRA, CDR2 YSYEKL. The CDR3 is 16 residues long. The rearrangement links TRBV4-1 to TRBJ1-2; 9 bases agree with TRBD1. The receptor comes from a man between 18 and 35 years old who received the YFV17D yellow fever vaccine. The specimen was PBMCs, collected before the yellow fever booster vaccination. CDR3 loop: CASSQVTGGVGYGYTF. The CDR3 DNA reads TGCGCCAGCAGCCAAGTTACAGGGGGCGTCGGCTATGGCTACACCTTC.